Presented here are 9 T cell receptor beta chains from one specimen sequenced in a study of T cells in Graves' hyperthyroidism and ophthalmopathy. RNA transcripts yielded amplified TCR beta CDR3 regions. Carried out on the TCR CDR3, a first-round RT-PCR used the HTBI primer set. TCRdb redid the calling of the multiplex PCR reads with MiXCR, one entry per CDR3 protein. The sample records fewer than 650,000 distinct CDR3 sequences, approximately 14% being singletons. Sequencing used blood. These receptors were collected from a middle-aged woman with Graves' ophthalmopathy.

The sample holds many counts of this clonotype. This CDR3 reads CASSQGEGRYQPQHF. Written as DNA, the CDR3 is TGCGCCAGCAGCCAAGGGGAGGGGCGATACCAGCCCCAGCATTTT. This chain links TRBV4-1 with TRBJ1-5, with D tentatively TRBD1 (5 bases). The V end lost 1 base, the J end lost 7 bases, and 14 bases lay between the germline ends. The CDR3 runs to 15 residues. Germline loops: CDR1 MGHRA, CDR2 YSYEKL.

This clonotype has a count of ten or more. The rearrangement links TRBV27 to TRBJ1-5, with D possibly TRBD1 on 6 matching bases. CDR3 length: 14 amino acids. The V gene's germline CDR1 is MNHEY and CDR2 SMNVEV (reference sequence). Between the trimmed V and J ends, which lost 5 bases and 3 bases, there was a span of 11 bases. CDR3 amino acids: CASSQTGNNQPQHF. The CDR3 coding sequence is TGTGCCAGCAGTCAAACAGGGAACAATCAGCCCCAGCATTTT.

V usage is TRBV30 and J usage is TRBJ1-2; no firm D call. The CDR3 contains 13 residues. Trimming pared 0 bases from V and 2 bases from J, leaving 7 bases between. The V gene's germline CDR1 is GTSNPN and CDR2 SVGIG (reference sequence). Here the CDR3 reads CAWSVGQNYGYTF. The CDR3 DNA follows: TGTGCCTGGAGTGTAGGCCAGAACTATGGCTACACCTTC.

Comment on this clonotype: A much larger clonotype is one base distant, so this may be a read error. The conserved final phenylalanine or tryptophan is absent from the CDR3, which likely points to a read error. The rearrangement uses TRBV6-5 and TRBJ2-7; tentative D call: TRBD2 (5 bases). The CDR3 sequence is 16 residues long. Germline loops: CDR1 MNHEY, CDR2 SVGAGI. The V end was cut by 0 bases, the J end by 5 bases, with 17 bases between. The CDR3 region is CASSYSGAFLLDEQYI. In DNA form, the CDR3 reads TGTGCCAGCAGTTACTCGGGAGCCTTCCTACTCGACGAGCAGTACATC.

This sequence joins TRBV6-2 or TRBV6-3 and TRBJ1-5, with 9 bases fitting TRBD1. The CDR3 runs to 16 residues. Germline V gene sequence: CDR1 MNHEY, CDR2 SVGEGT. J was trimmed by 3 bases and V by 6 bases; bases with no gene match: 9. CDR3 in DNA: TGTGCCAGCAGGGAAAGTTACAGGGGGCCCAATCAGCCCCAGCATTTT. This translates into CASRESYRGPNQPQHF.

This clonotype was picked up one time. The V gene is TRBV15, the J gene TRBJ2-5; 11 nucleotides line up with TRBD1. J gave up 4 bases and V 4 bases, and 5 bases lay outside the gene matches. The CDR3 has 15 amino acids. Germline V gene data show CDR1 as LNHNV and CDR2 as YYDKDF (reference sequence). Here the CDR3 DNA reads TGTGCCACCAGCAAGGGACAGGGGGGGGGAGAGACCCAGTACTTC. Translation gives CATSKGQGGGETQYF.

This clonotype was observed many times. This chain connects TRBV6-5 to TRBJ2-7; no definite D call. Germline CDR1 is MNHEY and CDR2 is SVGAGI. The CDR3 sequence is 13 residues long. The V end lost 2 bases, the J end lost 0 bases, and 5 bases lay between the germline ends. The CDR3 nucleotides read TGTGCCAGCAGTTACGCGGCCTCCTACGAGCAGTACTTC. Its translation: CASSYAASYEQYF.

This clonotype was detected many times. J is TRBJ1-1 and V is TRBV24-1; 7 positions agree with TRBD1. Germline V gives CDR1 KGHDR, CDR2 SFDVKD. V lost 2 bases, J lost 5 bases, and 10 bases stayed unmatched. The CDR3 loop spans 16 amino acids. The CDR3 is CATSDSQTGRLTEAFF. CDR3 DNA: TGTGCCACCAGTGATTCTCAGACAGGGCGGTTAACTGAAGCTTTCTTT.

This clonotype showed up many times. The chain is built from TRBV20-1 and TRBJ2-5; tentatively, D is TRBD2 (5 bases). Germline CDR1 DFQATT, CDR2 SNEGSKA (reference sequence). The CDR3 loop spans 13 amino acids. The ends were cut back, 7 bases at V and 4 bases at J, with 16 bases in the middle. The CDR3 DNA follows: TGCAGTGTACCAGGAAGCGGATCAGAGACCCAGTACTTC. Its protein product is CSVPGSGSETQYF.